Below, 28 T cell receptor beta chains from the same sample are listed, as sequenced in a study of blood T cell repertoires in COVID-19. Generated by immunoSEQ multiplex PCR, the TCRdb table keeps only in-frame clones and is missing some. The table has about 120,000 clones, 80% to 90% seen once; the top ten hold approximately 27%. Sequencing used peripheral blood. The receptors derive from a man between 65 and 85 years old with active or convalescent COVID-19.

The chain is built from TRBV6-6 and TRBJ2-1; no clear D. CDR3 length equals 15 residues. V lost 0 bases to trimming and J lost 5 bases, with 11 bases between them. Germline V gene lookup returns CDR1 MNHNY and CDR2 SVGAGI (reference sequence). CDR3 amino acids: CASSYSIPRDNEQFF. For the CDR3, the DNA is TGTGCCAGCAGTTACTCGATACCTCGAGACAATGAGCAGTTCTTC.

The chain has TRBV10-3 and TRBJ2-7; the match to TRBD1 covers 10 bases. In germline, CDR1 is ENHRY, CDR2 SYGVKD. J gave up 4 bases and V 2 bases, and 5 bases lay outside the gene matches. The CDR3 runs 15 residues. The CDR3 spells CAISEAPGQGYEQYF. For the CDR3, the DNA is TGTGCCATCAGTGAGGCTCCGGGACAGGGGTACGAGCAGTACTTC.

The gene calls are TRBV11-2 and TRBJ2-5, with no clear D. CDR3 length equals 17 residues. V was clipped by 4 bases and J by 2 bases, with 20 bases between them. Germline loops: CDR1 SGHAT, CDR2 FQNNGV. CDR3 sequence: CASSSNQALSRQETQYF. In DNA, the CDR3 is TGTGCCAGCAGCTCAAACCAGGCGCTCTCCCGGCAAGAGACCCAGTACTTC.

The genes are TRBV24-1 and TRBJ2-5, with 7 bases matching TRBD2. The germline CDR1 and CDR2 sequences are KGHDR and SFDVKD. The CDR3 is 18 amino acids. V was clipped by 1 base and J by 4 bases; unmatched bases: 14. CDR3 coding DNA: TGTGCCACCAGTGATTTCGCGACACGGGGAGGGCTCCGAGAGACCCAGTACTTC. Translation gives CATSDFATRGGLRETQYF.

The rearrangement links TRBV6-1 to TRBJ2-7, with D possibly being TRBD2 (6 bases). This CDR3 spans 15 amino acids. The V and J ends lost 2 bases and 5 bases respectively, with 16 bases between them. CDR1 is MNHNS, CDR2 SASEGT, per germline. For the CDR3, the DNA is TGTGCCAGCAGTGAAAAGGAGGGTCGCCCCCACGAGCAGTACTTC. Translated, it gives CASSEKEGRPHEQYF.

The chain recombines TRBV30 with TRBJ2-1; 8 positions agree with TRBD2. V shed 1 base and J 4 bases; nucleotides not matched to a gene: 3. This CDR3 contains 14 residues. Per the germline V gene, CDR1 is GTSNPN and CDR2 is SVGIG (reference sequence). CDR3 coding DNA: TGTGCCTGGAGTGCCGGGACTAGGTACAATGAGCAGTTCTTC. It is translated as CAWSAGTRYNEQFF.

V and J are TRBV7-9 and TRBJ2-2, with TRBD1 matching over 7 bases. V trimming: 1 base; J trimming: 4 bases; junction bases outside the gene matches: 3. Germline V gene sequence: CDR1 SEHNR, CDR2 FQNEAQ (reference sequence). This CDR3 is built from 15 residues. DNA for the CDR3: TGTGCCAGCAGCTTAGGGGACAGAACCACCGGGGAGCTGTTTTTT. Translated, it gives CASSLGDRTTGELFF.

The chain joins TRBV19 to TRBJ1-5; D possibly corresponds to TRBD1 (6 bases). With 4 bases removed from V and 2 bases from J, the gap between germline ends came to 18 bases. Per the germline V gene, CDR1 is LNHDA and CDR2 is SQIVND (reference sequence). The length of the CDR3 is 17 residues. CDR3 protein: CASSKTITGFRNQPQHF. The CDR3 coding sequence is TGTGCCAGTAGTAAGACGATAACAGGGTTTCGCAATCAGCCCCAGCATTTT.

The rearrangement links TRBV28 to TRBJ2-5; D may be TRBD1 (5 bases). The V end was cut by 5 bases, the J end by 5 bases, with 15 bases between. Germline-derived CDR1 and CDR2 are MDHEN and SYDVKM. CDR3 size: 14 residues. CDR3 sequence: CASSPQTAWETQYF. The CDR3, as DNA: TGTGCCAGCAGTCCCCAGACAGCCTGGGAGACCCAGTACTTC.

V usage is TRBV15 and J usage is TRBJ2-1, with 9 bases lining up with TRBD2. CDR1 is LNHNV and CDR2 is YYDKDF in the germline V gene (reference sequence). The CDR3 consists of 16 residues. Unmatched junction bases numbered 7, after V lost 0 bases and J lost 7 bases. The CDR3 nucleotides are TGTGCCACCAGCAGAGAACGAGCGGGAGGTTGGAATGAGCAGTTCTTC. This translates into CATSRERAGGWNEQFF.

V usage is TRBV9 and J usage is TRBJ2-3, with 10 bases that match TRBD2. Germline V gives CDR1 SGDLS, CDR2 YYNGEE. V shed 0 bases and J 3 bases; nucleotides not matched to a gene: 4. The CDR3 loop spans 16 amino acids. CDR3 DNA sequence: TGTGCCAGCAGCGTAGGGCTAGCGGGAGCTACAGATACGCAGTATTTT. Protein sequence: CASSVGLAGATDTQYF.

The chain couples TRBV7-3 to TRBJ1-2; 7 bases match TRBD1. The germline V gene has CDR1 SGHTA and CDR2 FQGTGA. The CDR3 runs 16 residues. Trimming took 0 bases from V and 4 from J; bases not matched to a gene: 8. The CDR3 here is CASSLTEGGAGYGYTF. CDR3 nucleotides: TGTGCCAGCAGCTTAACGGAAGGGGGCGCGGGCTATGGCTACACCTTC.

V and J are TRBV19 and TRBJ2-1, with D tentatively TRBD2 (6 bases). This CDR3 is 15 amino acids long. CDR1 and CDR2 from the germline V gene are LNHDA and SQIVND (reference sequence). The germline V and J ends were trimmed by 5 bases and 4 bases, with 15 bases remaining between them. Written as DNA, the CDR3 is TGTGCCAGTAGTGGAGGTAGCGGTCTATACAATGAGCAGTTCTTC. It is translated as CASSGGSGLYNEQFF.

The V gene is TRBV28, the J gene TRBJ1-1; D perhaps matches TRBD1 (5 bases). This CDR3 spans 12 amino acids. V lost 2 bases and J 9 bases, leaving 10 bases between the germline ends. Germline values: CDR1 MDHEN, CDR2 SYDVKM. CDR3 DNA sequence: TGTGCCAGCAGTTTAGGGCAGGGCCAAGCTTTCTTT. Translation gives CASSLGQGQAFF.

CDR3 protein: CASSHPGQGADEQFF. In DNA, the CDR3 is TGCGCCAGCAGCCACCCGGGACAGGGGGCCGATGAGCAGTTCTTC. The chain employs TRBV4-1 and TRBJ2-1; 12 positions agree with TRBD1. The J segment lost 8 bases and the V segment lost 3 bases, leaving 5 bases of the junction unmatched. Looked up from germline, CDR1 is MGHRA and CDR2 is YSYEKL. CDR3 length: 15 amino acids.

The V gene is TRBV28, the J gene TRBJ1-6; no definite D call. CDR1 MDHEN and CDR2 SYDVKM come from the germline V gene. Deletions cut 7 bases from V and 3 bases from J, with 7 bases between. The CDR3 length is 13 residues. CDR3 DNA sequence: TGTGCCAGCAAACTCAACTATAATTCACCCCTCCACTTT. It codes for CASKLNYNSPLHF.

V and J are TRBV9 and TRBJ1-2, with D possibly TRBD1 on 6 matching bases. Trimming cost V 0 bases and J 7 bases, with 16 bases left between them. The CDR3 consists of 15 residues. Germline assignment: CDR1 SGDLS and CDR2 YYNGEE. CDR3 nucleotide sequence: TGTGCCAGCAGCGTAGACTGGGGGCTGGCTGGTGGCTACACCTTC. Its protein is CASSVDWGLAGGYTF. The whole variable domain, remainder taken from reference TRBV9 and TRBJ1-2, is DSGVTQTPKHLITATGQRVTLRCSPRSGDLSVYWYQQSLDQGLQFLIQYYNGEERAKGNILERFSAQQFPDLHSELNLSSLELGDSALYFCASSVDWGLAGGYTFGSGTRLTVV.

The chain carries TRBV3-1 (or the pseudogene TRBV3-2) and TRBJ2-1, with 10 bases identical to TRBD2. The CDR3 contains 14 residues. Germline V lookup: CDR1 LGHDT, CDR2 YNNKEL (reference sequence). V lost 4 bases and J lost 3; bases outside the gene matches: 0. Here the CDR3 reads CASSLAGGYNEQFF. CDR3 sequence (DNA): TGTGCCAGCAGCCTAGCGGGAGGCTACAATGAGCAGTTCTTC.

The genes are TRBV6-5 and TRBJ2-5; D is perhaps TRBD2 (6 bases). Trimming removed 7 bases from V and 0 bases from J, with 15 bases in between. This CDR3 spans 15 amino acids. The germline gives CDR1 MNHEY, CDR2 SVGAGI. The CDR3 spells CASTLTGLHQETQYF. CDR3 DNA sequence: TGTGCCAGCACCCTGACGGGACTGCACCAAGAGACCCAGTACTTC.

This rearrangement joins TRBV6-1 to TRBJ2-7; 7 nucleotides line up with TRBD2. CDR1 is MNHNS, CDR2 SASEGT, per germline. The CDR3 is 17 residues long. Trimming cost V 0 bases and J 0 bases; bases outside gene matches: 8. Here the CDR3 DNA reads TGTGCCAGCAGTGAAGCGCTGGGTTGGGGGGGCTCCTACGAGCAGTACTTC. Protein sequence: CASSEALGWGGSYEQYF.

This chain uses TRBV9 with TRBJ2-7, with 8 bases identical to TRBD1. The J segment lost 1 base and the V segment lost 4 bases, leaving 4 bases of the junction unmatched. The CDR3 sequence is 14 residues long. The germline V gene encodes CDR1 SGDLS and CDR2 YYNGEE. CDR3: CASSIGQGSYEQYF. CDR3 DNA: TGTGCCAGCAGCATCGGACAGGGATCCTACGAGCAGTACTTC. The variable domain in full, with the rest retrieved from reference TRBV9 and TRBJ2-7, is DSGVTQTPKHLITATGQRVTLRCSPRSGDLSVYWYQQSLDQGLQFLIQYYNGEERAKGNILERFSAQQFPDLHSELNLSSLELGDSALYFCASSIGQGSYEQYFGPGTRLTVT.

The chain recombines TRBV28 with TRBJ1-5, with D uncertain. This CDR3 has 15 amino acids. Germline V gene lookup returns CDR1 MDHEN and CDR2 SYDVKM. Trimming pared 3 bases from V and 6 bases from J, leaving 15 bases between. The CDR3 sequence: CASSLGGYTTQPQHF. As DNA, the CDR3 is TGTGCCAGCAGTTTGGGCGGGTATACGACTCAGCCCCAGCATTTT.

The chain links TRBV9 to TRBJ1-2; TRBD1 aligns across 11 bases. The V and J ends lost 0 bases and 7 bases, in that order; junction bases with no gene match: 5. The CDR3 is 15 residues long. Germline CDR1 SGDLS, CDR2 YYNGEE. CDR3 DNA sequence: TGTGCCAGCAGCGTAGGAGGACAGGGGGCGCGTGGCTACACCTTC. Its translation: CASSVGGQGARGYTF.

J is TRBJ2-7 and V is TRBV2, with a possible D match to TRBD2 (5 bases). V was shortened by 8 bases and J by 2 bases, with 19 bases between the two germline ends. The CDR3 totals 15 residues. CDR1 and CDR2 (germline): SNHLY, FYNNEI. The CDR3 protein is CASLRAIPGTYEQYF. The CDR3 nucleotides are TGTGCCAGCCTGCGGGCGATCCCCGGGACCTACGAGCAGTACTTC.

Concerning this clone: A much larger clonotype is one base distant, so this may be a read error. Other DNA sequences from this sample encode an identical CDR3 as well. This chain links TRBV6-6 with TRBJ1-5, with 10 positions matching TRBD1. The CDR3 runs to 17 residues. Germline trimming cut 6 bases from V and 5 bases from J; bases unmatched to any gene: 13. Germline CDR1 is MNHNY and CDR2 is SVGAGI (reference sequence). CDR3: CASRRATGGAWDQPQHF. The DNA for the CDR3 is TGTGCCAGCAGACGAGCGACAGGGGGCGCCTGGGATCAGCCCCAGCATTTT.

The CDR3 sequence is CASSIQQGQPQHF. CDR3 bases: TGTGCCAGCAGTATCCAGCAGGGCCAGCCCCAGCATTTT. The rearrangement joins TRBV28 to TRBJ1-5; TRBD1 might be the D (5 bases). Germline V gives CDR1 MDHEN, CDR2 SYDVKM. The CDR3 extends over 13 amino acids. V lost 5 bases and J 7 bases, leaving 12 bases between the germline ends.

This sequence joins TRBV15 and TRBJ1-5, with a tentative D call TRBD1 (5 bases). V lost 0 bases, J lost 0 bases, and 12 bases lay in between. Looked up from germline, CDR1 is LNHNV and CDR2 is YYDKDF (reference sequence). CDR3 length equals 17 residues. Here the CDR3 reads CATSRDGKGLSNQPQHF. The CDR3 DNA follows: TGTGCCACCAGCAGAGATGGGAAGGGACTTAGCAATCAGCCCCAGCATTTT.

V and J are TRBV18 and TRBJ2-5; a possible D gene is TRBD2 (5 bases). The length of the CDR3 is 17 residues. V lost 3 bases and J lost 8, with 25 bases in between. Germline CDR1 reads KGHSH; CDR2 reads LQKENI. CDR3 sequence (DNA): TGTGCCAGCTCACCCTCAATTGCATTCGGGAACCCTAGCACCCAGTACTTC. Amino acid sequence: CASSPSIAFGNPSTQYF.